Here is one T cell receptor (beta chain) with its context. What it recognizes is unknown. Germline values: CDR1 SGHDT, CDR2 YYEEEE. The CDR3 loop spans 14 amino acids. The V gene end was trimmed by 0 bases and the J gene end by 6 bases; junction bases not matched to a gene: 6. These data originate in a study of OX40 agonist ivuxolimab in advanced cancers. Only in-frame clones appear in the TCRdb table, and some are missing; sequencing was by immunoSEQ multiplex PCR. The sample consists of some 65,000 clones, around 90% of them appearing once. The study's findings and limits: Those patients achieving a partial response at 0.1-3.0 mg/kg showed among the lowest clonal expansion.

This TCR derives from an adult with an advanced solid tumor such as melanoma, head and neck, liver or kidney cancer. The chain couples TRBV5-6 to TRBJ2-7; 7 bases map to TRBD1. The sequenced sample was CD4+ or CD8+ T cells sorted from blood, obtained in a trial of the OX40 agonist ivuxolimab. The CDR3 DNA reads as TGTGCCAGCAGCTTGGTGGGACAGTCCCCCGAGCAGTACTTC. Translating it yields CASSLVGQSPEQYF.